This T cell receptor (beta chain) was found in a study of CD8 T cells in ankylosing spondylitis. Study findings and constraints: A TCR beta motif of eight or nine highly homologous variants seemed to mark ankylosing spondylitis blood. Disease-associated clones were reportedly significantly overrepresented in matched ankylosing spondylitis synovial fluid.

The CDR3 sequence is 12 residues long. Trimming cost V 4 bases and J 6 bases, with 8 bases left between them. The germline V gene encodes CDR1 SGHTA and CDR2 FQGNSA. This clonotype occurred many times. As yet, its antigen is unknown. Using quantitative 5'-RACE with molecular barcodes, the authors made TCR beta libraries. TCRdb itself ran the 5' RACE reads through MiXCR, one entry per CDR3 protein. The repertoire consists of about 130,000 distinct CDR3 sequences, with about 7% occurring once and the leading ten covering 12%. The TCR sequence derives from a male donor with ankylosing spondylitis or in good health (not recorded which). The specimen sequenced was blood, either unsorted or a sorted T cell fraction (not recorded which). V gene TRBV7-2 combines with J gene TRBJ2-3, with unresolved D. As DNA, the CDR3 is TGTGCCAGCAGCTATGGCCAGGATACGCAGTATTTT. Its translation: CASSYGQDTQYF.